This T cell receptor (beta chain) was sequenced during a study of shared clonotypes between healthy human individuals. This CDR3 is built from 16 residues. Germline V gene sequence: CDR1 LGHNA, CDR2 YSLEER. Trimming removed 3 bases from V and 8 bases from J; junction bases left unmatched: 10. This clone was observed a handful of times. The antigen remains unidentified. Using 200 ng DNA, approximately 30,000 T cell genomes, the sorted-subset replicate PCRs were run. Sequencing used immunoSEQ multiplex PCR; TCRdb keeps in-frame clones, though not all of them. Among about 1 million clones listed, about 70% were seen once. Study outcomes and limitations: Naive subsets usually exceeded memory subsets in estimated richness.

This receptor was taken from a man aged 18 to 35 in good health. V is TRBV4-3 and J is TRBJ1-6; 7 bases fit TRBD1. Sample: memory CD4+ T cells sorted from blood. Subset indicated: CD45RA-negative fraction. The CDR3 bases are TGCGCCAGCAGCCAGGGCGTGACAGGGCATGATTCACCCCTCCACTTT. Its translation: CASSQGVTGHDSPLHF.